The clone carrying this TCR beta chain came up many times. Its antigen is not known. This CDR3 spans 14 amino acids. V was cut by 6 bases and J by 1 base, with 13 bases left in between. The germline gives CDR1 MNHEY, CDR2 SVGAGI. Researchers made TCR cDNA using 5'RACE template switching, and this step added a universal primer site and UMIs. One entry per CDR3 protein, called by TCRdb with MiXCR from the 5' RACE reads. Among about 300,000 distinct CDR3 sequences listed, around 8.6% were seen once. This specimen belongs to a study of T cells after yellow fever vaccination. Study observations and caveats: A small proportion of clonotypes was detected in both the CD4 and CD8 compartments. The booster saw the reappearance of most primary-vaccination clones (nearly 98% CD4, 88% CD8). The secondary response was weaker, and its peak arrived faster, on day 5 versus 15.

Specimen: CD4+ T cells sorted from PBMCs, collected 5 days after the yellow fever booster vaccination. The chain is built from TRBV6-5 and TRBJ2-7, with D hard to call. The receptor was isolated from a man younger than 30 who received the YFV17D yellow fever vaccine. The CDR3 here is CASSLNGGSYEQYF. The CDR3 DNA follows: TGTGCCAGCAGCCTGAACGGCGGATCCTACGAGCAGTACTTC.